Reported below is one TCR beta chain. This clone's antigen is unknown. No base-level quality is on record; no much larger clone is a single base apart. This specimen belongs to a study of CD8+CD57+ T cells in acquired aplastic anemia (dated by TCRdb to between 2017 and 2018). With regard to the full study: DNA extracted from sorted CD4+ and CD8+ cells had a mean of about 3.2 ug, with a range of 0.2 to 27.4 ug. CD8+CD57+ expansion was defined as a frequency above the mean frequency observed in healthy subjects. What the research found in general, with its limitations: Although roughly 29 CD8+ CDR3 sequences were shared by patients and controls, these sequences appeared highly expressed in patients and within the immunodominant clones of patients. Between patients and healthy controls, no significant difference in CD8+ Simpson's diversity was found (P=0.060).

Profiling of TCR beta VDJ combinations and CDR3 sequences used genomic DNA as the template. An Illumina HiSeq 2000 was used for TCR repertoire sequencing. Regarding the original processing steps: TRBV/TRBJ rearrangement plots, CDR3 size and DJ length profiles, and Simpson's diversity index were used to evaluate the repertoires. Whichever DNA sequence was most abundant in the deep sequencing data was defined as the immunodominant clone. CDR3 amino acid sequences were checked for sharing across subjects and were also compared against the VDJdb database and published repertoires. TCRdb cleaned the public reads at Q25 with fastp, built clones with MiXCR and kept in-frame beta chains. Here each entry gathers all rows of one CDR3 protein and keeps the most common genes and DNA. The V and J calls and clone size are TCRdb's, not the authors'. The sample table records roughly 500,000 distinct CDR3 sequences; around 33% of these occur just once. In total, the top ten clones hold around 0.82% of the sample.

Flow cytometry had shown CD8+CD57+ cell expansion in the patients selected for sequencing. All patients had severe acquired aplastic anemia diagnosed by International Study of Aplastic Anemia and Agranulocytosis and Camitta criteria. At the time blood was sampled, none of the patients had received any therapy. TCR repertoires of sorted CD4+ and CD8+ blood T cells from severe aplastic anemia patients and healthy subjects were deep-sequenced in the study. Patients were enrolled in the USA under clinicaltrials.gov protocols 00001620, 01623167, 00001397, 00071045, 00081523 and 00961064. Ficoll-Paque density gradient centrifugation was used to isolate peripheral blood mononuclear cells. Before DNA was extracted, CD4+ and CD8+ T cells were sorted using either FACS or magnetic beads. The sequence derives from a human donor with aplastic anemia. Sequenced input: sorted CD4+, CD8+, or CD8+CD57+ T cells (not recorded which) from PBMCs.

In nucleotide form, the sequence is TGTGCCACCAGTGATTTGGAGGGTCAAACTGAAGCTTTCTTT. Protein translation: CATSDLEGQTEAFF. The chain joins TRBV24-1 to TRBJ1-1; the D gene lacks a confident call. The CDR3 starts with the cysteine, ends with the phenylalanine, and has 14 residues. Left in the record is the CDR3 DNA by itself, 42 bases read in frame from the first base. CDR1 and CDR2 are read off the germline V gene as KGHDR and SFDVKD. Trimming costs V 0 bases and J 5 bases, and their ends lie 9 bases apart.